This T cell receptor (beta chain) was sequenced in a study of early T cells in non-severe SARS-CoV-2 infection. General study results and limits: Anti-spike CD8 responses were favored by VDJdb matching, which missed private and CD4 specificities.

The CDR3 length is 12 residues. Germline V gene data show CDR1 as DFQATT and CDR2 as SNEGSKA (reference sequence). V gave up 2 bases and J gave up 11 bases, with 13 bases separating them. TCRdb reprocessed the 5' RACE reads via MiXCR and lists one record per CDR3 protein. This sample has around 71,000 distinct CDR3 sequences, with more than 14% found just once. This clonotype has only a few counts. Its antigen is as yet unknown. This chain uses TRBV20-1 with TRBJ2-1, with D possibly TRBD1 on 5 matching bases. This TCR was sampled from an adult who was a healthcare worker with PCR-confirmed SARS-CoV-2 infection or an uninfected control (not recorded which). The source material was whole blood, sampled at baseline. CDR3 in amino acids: CSARLDGAQQFF. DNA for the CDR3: TGCAGTGCTAGACTAGATGGGGCCCAGCAGTTCTTC.